The 6 T cell receptor beta chains in this list originate from one sample, sequenced in a study of PD-1 blockade in classical Hodgkin lymphoma (TCRdb year 2020). Library preparation was by the immunoSEQ multiplex PCR assay. TCRdb stores this immuneACCESS table with in-frame sequences only. Part of the clones is absent; in the studies checked, under half of the shortfall reflects unresolved V genes, and no reason is known for the rest. A total of about 21,000 clones appear in this sample, roughly 77% of them only once. Together, the top ten hold under 25% of the sample. What this sample's time point label stands for: cycle 4 day 1 (C4D1), after around six weeks of nivolumab. Relapse after autologous stem cell transplantation had occurred in all trial patients, and cohorts A, B and C were distinguished by prior brentuximab vedotin exposure. The input for sequencing was peripheral blood mononuclear cells (PBMCs), taken before the fourth cycle of nivolumab. These receptors were collected from a human donor with classical Hodgkin lymphoma.

The chain carries TRBV2 and TRBJ1-2; D not certain. The CDR3 sequence is 11 residues long. Per germline, CDR1 SNHLY and CDR2 FYNNEI. V gave up 2 bases and J gave up 7 bases, with 5 bases separating them. The CDR3 loop is CASSEWLGYTF. The CDR3, as DNA: TGTGCCAGCAGTGAATGGCTTGGCTACACCTTC.

The V gene is TRBV27, the J gene TRBJ1-5; weak D call: TRBD1 (6 bases). CDR3 length: 13 amino acids. Germline CDR1 is MNHEY and CDR2 is SMNVEV (reference sequence). V was pared by 6 bases and J by 7 bases, with 13 bases between. CDR3 DNA sequence: TGTGCCAGCAGCCCTGGGGGGGGCCAGCCCCAGCATTTT. The encoded protein is CASSPGGGQPQHF.

The V gene is TRBV15, the J gene TRBJ2-2, with D maybe TRBD2 (7 bases). The CDR3 loop spans 15 amino acids. V was shortened by 8 bases and J by 4 bases, with 17 bases between the two germline ends. Germline V gene data show CDR1 as LNHNV and CDR2 as YYDKDF (reference sequence). As DNA, the CDR3 is TGTGCCACCCTCCGCGGGGGCTCGGGCACCGGGGAGCTGTTTTTT. Encoded protein: CATLRGGSGTGELFF.

The rearrangement uses TRBV27 and TRBJ2-2; 9 nucleotides line up with TRBD1. Germline V lookup: CDR1 MNHEY, CDR2 SMNVEV (reference sequence). The length of the CDR3 is 15 residues. Trimming cost V 3 bases and J 6 bases; bases outside gene matches: 5. The CDR3 here is CASSLPGQGSGELFF. The CDR3 coding sequence is TGTGCCAGCAGTTTGCCGGGACAGGGTTCCGGGGAGCTGTTTTTT.

This CDR3 is CASSREFVQVDQPQHF. For the CDR3, the DNA is TGTGCCAGCAGCCGGGAGTTTGTACAGGTTGATCAGCCCCAGCATTTT. The chain recombines TRBV4-2 with TRBJ1-5; tentatively, D is TRBD1 (5 bases). This CDR3 region has 16 residues. The germline gives CDR1 LGHNA, CDR2 YNFKEQ. The ends were cut back, 4 bases at V and 5 bases at J, with 18 bases in the middle.

This clone was observed once. CDR3 DNA sequence: TGCGCCAGCAGCCAAGAGGATTTCGGACAGCTGGCGCGGGGCTACACCTTC. Translating it yields CASSQEDFGQLARGYTF. This chain joins TRBV4-1 and TRBJ1-2; possible D gene TRBD1, 6 bases. Looked up from germline, CDR1 is MGHRA and CDR2 is YSYEKL. The CDR3 extends over 17 amino acids. Trimming left V 0 bases short and J 8 bases short, with 22 bases between.